The 8 T cell receptor beta chains presented below share a single source sample, sequenced in a study of CXCR3-negative and CXCR3-positive naive CD8 T cells. Whole-study findings and limits: When CXCR3-positive naive cells were set against CXCR3-negative naive cells, the former had more hydrophobic TRB CDR3s.

These receptors lack a known antigen. The authors prepared UMI-labeled TRB cDNA libraries by 5' RACE. TCRdb reanalyzed the 5' RACE reads and collapses them to one entry per CDR3 protein, without DNA. The sample is made up of some 150,000 distinct CDR3 sequences, and the top ten hold around 0.41% of it. Sequenced sample: naive CXCR3+ CD8+ T cells from blood. Described subset: CD45RO-CCR7+CD27+CD95- naive CD8+ T cells expressing CXCR3 (TNR3+). These receptors were taken from a human donor in good health. Some clones in this sample may be carry-over from other donors' samples.

The chain has TRBV27 and TRBJ2-4; without DNA, the TCRdb call of TRBD2 cannot be checked. There are 14 residues in the CDR3. Germline V gene lookup returns CDR1 MNHEY and CDR2 SMNVEV (reference sequence). The CDR3 sequence: CASSHGLAGARPDF.

The chain has TRBV2 and TRBJ1-5. The CDR3 covers 13 residues. Germline-derived CDR1 and CDR2 are SNHLY and FYNNEI. The CDR3 spells CARQGSGNQPQHF. The whole variable domain, remainder taken from reference TRBV2 and TRBJ1-5, is EPEVTQTPSHQVTQMGQEVILRCVPISNHLYFYWYRQILGQKVEFLVSFYNNEISEKSEIFDDQFSVERPDGSNFTLKIRSTKLEDSAMYFCARQGSGNQPQHFGDGTRLSIL.

This chain uses TRBV5-5 with TRBJ2-5; no DNA is available, so the TRBD2 call from TCRdb remains unchecked. The CDR3 extends over 14 amino acids. Germline-derived CDR1 and CDR2 are SGHKS and YYEKEE (reference sequence). The CDR3 region is CASSLWDFEETQYF.

This rearrangement joins TRBV20-1 to TRBJ2-4. This CDR3 has 12 amino acids. The germline CDR1 and CDR2 sequences are DFQATT and SNEGSKA (reference sequence). This chain's CDR3 is CSARAQSNIQYF.

The gene calls are TRBV2 and TRBJ2-1; TCRdb outputs TRBD1, but without DNA this stays unchecked. This CDR3 has 13 amino acids. From germline, CDR1 is SNHLY and CDR2 FYNNEI. The CDR3 sequence is CASRDVLENEQFF.

V and J are TRBV5-1 and TRBJ2-7; TCRdb proposes TRBD1, but this gene call is untestable without DNA. This CDR3 has 14 residues. Germline values: CDR1 SGHRS, CDR2 YFSETQ. This CDR3 reads CASSFGAGLYEQYF. The whole variable domain, remainder taken from reference TRBV5-1 and TRBJ2-7, is KAGVTQTPRYLIKTRGQQVTLSCSPISGHRSVSWYQQTPGQGLQFLFEYFSETQRNKGNFPGRFSGRQFSNSRSEMNVSTLELGDSALYLCASSFGAGLYEQYFGPGTRLTVT.

CDR3 loop: CASSQRGYYNEQFF. This chain connects TRBV28 to TRBJ2-1; TCRdb selects TRBD2, and the lack of DNA leaves this call unchecked. CDR1 is MDHEN and CDR2 is SYDVKM in the germline V gene. The CDR3 spans 14 residues. The variable domain in full, completed from reference TRBV28 and TRBJ2-1, reads DVKVTQSSRYLVKRTGEKVFLECVQDMDHENMFWYRQDPGLGLRLIYFSYDVKMKEKGDIPEGYSVSREKKERFSLILESASTNQTSMYLCASSQRGYYNEQFFGPGTRLTVL.

The rearrangement links TRBV30 to TRBJ1-1; the D gene TCRdb calls, TRBD1, cannot be checked with no DNA. The CDR3 totals 12 residues. Germline V gene data show CDR1 as GTSNPN and CDR2 as SVGIG (reference sequence). The CDR3 protein is CAWSGGDTEAFF.